The clone carrying this T cell receptor (beta chain) was counted ten times or more. In TCRdb, the 5' RACE reads were re-called with MiXCR into one record per CDR3 protein. The sample consists of 200,000 to 250,000 distinct CDR3 sequences, 3% to 4% of them appearing once. The sample originates from a study of T cells after yellow fever vaccination. Study summary: Any fraction with a low cell number was prepared using SMART-Seq v4 Ultra Low Input.

The V end lost 3 bases, the J end lost 1 base, and 6 bases lay between the germline ends. From germline, CDR1 is SNHLY and CDR2 FYNNEI. This CDR3 spans 13 amino acids. This chain joins TRBV2 and TRBJ2-5, with D perhaps matching TRBD2 (5 bases). The sequence was obtained from a man aged 18 to 30 who received the YFV17D yellow fever vaccine. The sequences come from CD4+ T cells sorted from PBMCs, collected 10 days after the yellow fever booster vaccination. The CDR3 spells CASSDLAQETQYF. In DNA form, the CDR3 reads TGTGCCAGCAGTGATCTAGCCCAAGAGACCCAGTACTTC.